The 9 T cell receptor beta chains below all came from one sample that was sequenced in a study of immune evolution from preneoplasia to lung adenocarcinoma. This table comes from immunoSEQ multiplex PCR, and its TCRdb copy is limited to in-frame clones, with some not included. The sample gives thousands of clones, approximately 81% of which show up once; over 8% is in the top ten. The source material was FFPE adjacent normal lung tissue. The receptor source for this set is a person aged 55-80 years with lung adenocarcinoma.

This clone appeared once. The chain combines TRBV6-5 with TRBJ1-6, with a tentative D call TRBD1 (5 bases). Between the trimmed V and J ends, which lost 0 bases and 11 bases, there was a span of 11 bases. There are 14 residues in the CDR3. Germline V lookup: CDR1 MNHEY, CDR2 SVGAGI. CDR3 sequence reads: CASSYSAGRTPLHF. As DNA, the CDR3 is TGTGCCAGCAGTTACTCGGCAGGGCGGACACCCCTCCACTTT.

J is TRBJ2-4 and V is TRBV2; D is tentatively TRBD1 or TRBD2 (6 bases each). Deletions cut 7 bases from V and 1 base from J, with 11 bases between. The CDR3 contains 14 residues. Per germline, CDR1 SNHLY and CDR2 FYNNEI. The CDR3 region is CASNRGEAKNIQYF. CDR3 coding DNA: TGTGCCAGCAATAGGGGGGAGGCCAAAAACATTCAGTACTTC.

This clone was counted only a few times. The chain links TRBV19 to TRBJ2-3, with D uncertain. V dropped 1 base and J dropped 0 bases, with 8 bases sitting between them. CDR3 size: 15 residues. Germline V gene sequence: CDR1 LNHDA, CDR2 SQIVND (reference sequence). The CDR3 spells CASSIGDGSTDTQYF. DNA of the CDR3: TGTGCCAGTAGTATAGGAGACGGAAGCACAGATACGCAGTATTTT.

Here the CDR3 DNA reads TGCGCCAGCAGCCATACTGCGGACGTTTACAATGAGCAGTTCTTC. Protein product: CASSHTADVYNEQFF. The chain is built from TRBV4-1 and TRBJ2-1; D gene unclear. The CDR3 covers 15 residues. Germline assignment: CDR1 MGHRA and CDR2 YSYEKL. Deletions cut 3 bases from V and 4 bases from J, with 13 bases between.

This sequence joins TRBV14 and TRBJ1-2; 7 nucleotides agree with TRBD1. V shed 3 bases, J shed 0 bases, and the junction held 4 bases outside the gene matches. The CDR3 runs to 15 residues. CDR1 is SGHDN and CDR2 is FVKESK in the germline V gene. The CDR3 here is CASSQRDSANYGYTF. CDR3 DNA sequence: TGTGCCAGCAGCCAGCGGGACAGTGCTAACTATGGCTACACCTTC. Full variable domain (missing parts from reference TRBV14 and TRBJ1-2): EAGVTQFPSHSVIEKGQTVTLRCDPISGHDNLYWYRRVMGKEIKFLLHFVKESKQDESGMPNNRFLAERTGGTYSTLKVQPAELEDSGVYFCASSQRDSANYGYTFGSGTRLTVV.

CDR3 residues: CASRKGRRTEAFF. The CDR3, as DNA: TGTGCCAGCAGAAAGGGACGTCGAACTGAAGCTTTCTTT. The J gene is TRBJ1-1, the V gene TRBV6-5, with D perhaps TRBD1 (5 bases). Trimming stripped 6 bases from V and 5 bases from J, with 13 bases between. Germline CDR1 and CDR2: MNHEY and SVGAGI. This CDR3 is built from 13 residues.

The gene calls are TRBV18 and TRBJ1-4; a weak D match, TRBD1 (6 bases). CDR3 length equals 14 residues. Germline CDR1 KGHSH, CDR2 LQKENI. Trimming cost V 4 bases and J 8 bases, with 14 bases left between them. CDR3 DNA sequence: TGTGCCAGCTCACATGACAGGCTTGAGGAAAAACTGTTTTTT. Protein sequence: CASSHDRLEEKLFF.

The chain combines TRBV11-2 with TRBJ1-3; D gene ambiguous. V lost 1 base, J lost 0 bases, and 13 bases lay in between. CDR1 is SGHAT and CDR2 is FQNNGV in the germline V gene. The CDR3 runs to 17 residues. The CDR3 nucleotides read TGTGCCAGCAGCTTAGTCGGTTCCGCTGGCTCTGGAAACACCATATATTTT. Its protein is CASSLVGSAGSGNTIYF.

This chain connects TRBV7-9 to TRBJ1-1; no clear D. Germline V CDR1 and CDR2: SEHNR, FQNEAQ (reference sequence). The CDR3 length is 13 residues. V dropped 8 bases and J dropped 12 bases, with 22 bases sitting between them. The CDR3 protein is CASHRNTDTLTFF. The CDR3 DNA sequence: TGTGCCAGCCATCGAAACACAGACACTTTAACTTTCTTT.